Listed here is a single T cell receptor (beta chain). The data belong to a study of T cell clonotyping in hematopoietic cell transplantation. Profiling relied on immunoSEQ multiplex PCR, and the TCRdb table lists in-frame clones only, not all of them. Here the sample spans about 15,000 clones, more than 75% being singletons. Between the trimmed V and J ends, which lost 4 bases and 4 bases, there was a span of 15 bases. Germline CDR1 and CDR2: KGHSH and LQKENI. This CDR3 is 15 amino acids long. V usage is TRBV18 and J usage is TRBJ2-3; tentative D call: TRBD1 (5 bases). Here the sequenced sample was PBMCs, taken 100 days after allogeneic stem cell transplant. The sequence came from a male patient aged 60-70 years who had an allogeneic stem cell transplant from a related donor, so the T cells may come from the graft donor. Some clones in this sample may be carry-over from other donors' samples. The CDR3 nucleotides are TGTGCCAGCTCACGGGCAGGGTGGGCACCAGATACGCAGTATTTT. This encodes CASSRAGWAPDTQYF.